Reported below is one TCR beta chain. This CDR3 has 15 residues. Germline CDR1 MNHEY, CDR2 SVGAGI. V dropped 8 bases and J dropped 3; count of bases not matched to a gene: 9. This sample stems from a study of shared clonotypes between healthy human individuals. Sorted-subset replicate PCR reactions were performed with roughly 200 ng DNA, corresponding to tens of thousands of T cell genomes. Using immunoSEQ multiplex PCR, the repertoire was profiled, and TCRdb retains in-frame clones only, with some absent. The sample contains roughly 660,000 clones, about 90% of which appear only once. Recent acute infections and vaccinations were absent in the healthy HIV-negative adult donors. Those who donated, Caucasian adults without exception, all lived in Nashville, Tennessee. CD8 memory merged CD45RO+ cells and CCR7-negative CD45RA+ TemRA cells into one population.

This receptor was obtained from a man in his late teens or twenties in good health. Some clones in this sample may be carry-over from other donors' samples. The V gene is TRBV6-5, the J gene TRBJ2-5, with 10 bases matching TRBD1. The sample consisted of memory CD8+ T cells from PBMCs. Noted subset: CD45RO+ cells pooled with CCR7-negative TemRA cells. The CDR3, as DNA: TGTGCCAGCCAGGACAGGGGGAAGCCCGAAGAGACCCAGTACTTC. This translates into CASQDRGKPEETQYF.